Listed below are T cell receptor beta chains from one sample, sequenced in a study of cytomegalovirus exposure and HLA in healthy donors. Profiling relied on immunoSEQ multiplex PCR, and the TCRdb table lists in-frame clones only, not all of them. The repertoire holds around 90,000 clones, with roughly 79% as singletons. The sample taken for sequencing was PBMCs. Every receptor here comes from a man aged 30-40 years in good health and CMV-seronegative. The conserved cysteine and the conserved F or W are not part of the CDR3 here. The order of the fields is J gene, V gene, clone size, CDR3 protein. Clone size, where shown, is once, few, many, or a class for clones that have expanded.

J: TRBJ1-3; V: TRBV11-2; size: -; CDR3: ASSQGQSSGNTIY
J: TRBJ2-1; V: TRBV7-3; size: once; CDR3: ASSFGGRYVEQF
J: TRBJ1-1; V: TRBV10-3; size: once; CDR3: AISGAGGGVTTEAF
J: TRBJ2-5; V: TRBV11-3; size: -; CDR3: ASSLNLGAETQY
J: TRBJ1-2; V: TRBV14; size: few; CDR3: ASSPGTDLYGYT
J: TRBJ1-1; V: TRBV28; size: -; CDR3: ASSLAGQGDAF
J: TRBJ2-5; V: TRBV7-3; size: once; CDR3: ASSSNGRDWGSETQY
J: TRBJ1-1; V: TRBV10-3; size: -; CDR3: AISESIPGSATEAF
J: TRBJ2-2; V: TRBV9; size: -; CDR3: ASSFHPGTGELF
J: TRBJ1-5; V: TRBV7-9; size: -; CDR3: ASSLGVAGGSDQPQH
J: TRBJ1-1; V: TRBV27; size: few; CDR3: ASSLSVQGQTAF
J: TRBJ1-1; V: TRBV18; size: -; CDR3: ASSPGPSGEAF
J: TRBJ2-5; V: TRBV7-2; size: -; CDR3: ASSLRTEETQY
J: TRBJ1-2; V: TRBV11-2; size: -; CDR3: ASSAGTGPYGYT
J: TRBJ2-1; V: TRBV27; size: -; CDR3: ASRTGGPNEQF
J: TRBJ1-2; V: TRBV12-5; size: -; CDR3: ASGLGGVRAVANYGYT
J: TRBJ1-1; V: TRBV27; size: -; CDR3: ASSASYRDRVAEAF
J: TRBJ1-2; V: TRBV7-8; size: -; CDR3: ASSLAAGAYGYT
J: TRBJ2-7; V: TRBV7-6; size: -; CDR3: ASSLESQGQYEQY
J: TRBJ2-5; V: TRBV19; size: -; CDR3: ASKLDSQETQY
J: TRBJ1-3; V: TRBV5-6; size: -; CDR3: ASSYPGGADKSGNTIY
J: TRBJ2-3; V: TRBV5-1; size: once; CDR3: ASSLGGQGMGSTDTQY
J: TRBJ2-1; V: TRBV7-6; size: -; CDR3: ASSERDRGDEQF
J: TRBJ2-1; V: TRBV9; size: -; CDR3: ASSVSTKGVATYNEQF
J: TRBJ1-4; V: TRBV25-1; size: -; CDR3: ASSDPGQTNEKLF
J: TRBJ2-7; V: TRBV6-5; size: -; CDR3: ASTLATGDEQY
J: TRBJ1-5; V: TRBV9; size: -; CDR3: ASSAGGPNQPQH
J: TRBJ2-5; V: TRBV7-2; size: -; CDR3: ASSYSGQGARETQY
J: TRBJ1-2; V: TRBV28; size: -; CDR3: ASSLSLGYT
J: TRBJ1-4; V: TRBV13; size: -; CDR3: ASSNRGTEKLF
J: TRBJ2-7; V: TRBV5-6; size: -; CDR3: ASSLIAGQQY
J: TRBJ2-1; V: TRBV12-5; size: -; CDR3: ASGPGQGMDEQF
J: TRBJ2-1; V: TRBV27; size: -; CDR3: ASSLTVNEQF
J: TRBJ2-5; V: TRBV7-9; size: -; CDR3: ASNVRGGRTETQY
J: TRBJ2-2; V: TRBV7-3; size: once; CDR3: ASSEVGGNTGELF
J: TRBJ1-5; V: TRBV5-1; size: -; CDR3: ASSLAGASYQPQH
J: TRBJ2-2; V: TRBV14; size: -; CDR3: ASSPTGGYTGELF
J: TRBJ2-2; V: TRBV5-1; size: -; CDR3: ASSLGLAGGWNTGELF
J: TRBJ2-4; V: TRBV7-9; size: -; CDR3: ASSRTGPSAKNIQY
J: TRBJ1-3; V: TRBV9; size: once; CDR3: ASSVGGGSSGNTIY
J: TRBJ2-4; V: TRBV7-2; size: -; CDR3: ASSLGSGSIQY
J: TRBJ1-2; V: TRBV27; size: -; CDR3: ASSRTENYGYT
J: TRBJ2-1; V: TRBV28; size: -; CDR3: ASSLRGGLHNEQF
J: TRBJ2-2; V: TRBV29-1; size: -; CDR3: SVRTANTGELF
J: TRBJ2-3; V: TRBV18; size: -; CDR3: ASSPGGSTDTQY
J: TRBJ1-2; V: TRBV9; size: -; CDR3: ASSEWGGSYGYT
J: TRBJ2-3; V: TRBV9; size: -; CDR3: ASSVPQGTAGEADTQY
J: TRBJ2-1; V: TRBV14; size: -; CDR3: ASSVTGTKSYNEQF
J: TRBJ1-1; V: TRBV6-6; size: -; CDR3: ASRPPTGGTEAF
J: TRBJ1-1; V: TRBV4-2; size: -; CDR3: ASSQARPNTEAF
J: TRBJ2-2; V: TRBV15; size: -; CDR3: ATSRATMKLF
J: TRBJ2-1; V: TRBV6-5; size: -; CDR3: ASSVSTGVHNEQF
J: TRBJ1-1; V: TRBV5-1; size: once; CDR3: ASSLMVAGLSGTEAF
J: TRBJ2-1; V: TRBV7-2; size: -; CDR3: ASSLVVGGYNEQF
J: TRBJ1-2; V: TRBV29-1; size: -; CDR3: SVVVLRTPSTNYGYT
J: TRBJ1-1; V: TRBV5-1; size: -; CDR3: ASSLTRDRGRLENTEAF
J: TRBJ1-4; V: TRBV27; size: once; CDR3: ASRGGTWNEKLF
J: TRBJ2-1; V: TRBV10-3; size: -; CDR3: AISRGLAGDSQF
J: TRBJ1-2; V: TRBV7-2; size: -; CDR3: ASSPGGFGYT
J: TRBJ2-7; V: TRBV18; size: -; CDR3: ASSRTGGAYEQY